Reported below is one T cell receptor (beta chain). The antigen is undetermined. Assay: immunoSEQ multiplex PCR; the TCRdb copy retains only in-frame clones and omits some. The sample holds roughly 130,000 clones, about four fifths seen once. The data belong to a study of PD-L1 blockade in urothelial cancer. On the study more broadly: The analyses of blood took place 3 weeks (second dose) and 6 weeks after treatment start. Overall study results and limits: Below-median pretreatment blood TCR clonality predicted better survival.

Specified time point: pretreatment peripheral blood. Trimming took 4 bases from V and 6 from J; bases not matched to a gene: 7. The CDR3 sequence is 14 residues long. The germline CDR1 and CDR2 sequences are SGHNT and YYREEE (reference sequence). The source is a middle-aged man with urothelial cancer. The sequenced sample was PBMCs, obtained around atezolizumab (anti-PD-L1) treatment. This sequence joins TRBV5-4 and TRBJ2-1; TRBD1 agrees at 7 bases. The CDR3 loop is CASSRGQNFNEQFF. As DNA, the CDR3 is TGTGCCAGCAGCAGGGGACAGAACTTCAATGAGCAGTTCTTC. Variable domain in full (rest from reference TRBV5-4 and TRBJ2-1): ETGVTQSPTHLIKTRGQQVTLRCSSQSGHNTVSWYQQALGQGPQFIFQYYREEENGRGNFPPRFSGLQFPNYSSELNVNALELDDSALYLCASSRGQNFNEQFFGPGTRLTVL.